A selection of T cell receptor beta chains follows, all from one sample in a study of T cells after yellow fever vaccination. TCRdb processed the 5' RACE reads anew with MiXCR; each CDR3 protein has one entry. The profile shows about 310,000 distinct CDR3 sequences, around 4% of them singletons. Sequencing used PBMCs, obtained on the day of the yellow fever booster vaccination. The receptors were gathered from a man aged 18 to 35 who received the YFV17D yellow fever vaccine. The CDR3 runs from the conserved cysteine through the conserved F or W. The order of the fields is J gene, clone size, CDR3 length, V gene, D gene, CDR3 protein, CDR3 DNA. The D gene is left open where the match is weak. Clone size, where shown, is once, few, many, or a class for clones that have expanded.

J: TRBJ1-1
size: -
length: 15
V: TRBV7-9
D: -
CDR3: CASSPRGQFDTEAFF
DNA: TGTGCCAGCAGCCCAAGGGGACAATTTGACACTGAAGCTTTCTTT

J: TRBJ2-7
size: many
length: 15
V: TRBV7-2
D: -
CDR3: CASSLLQSRPLKQYF
DNA: TGTGCCAGCAGCTTGTTACAATCGCGACCGCTGAAGCAGTACTTC

J: TRBJ2-1
size: -
length: 14
V: TRBV29-1
D: -
CDR3: CSARPGQYYNEQFF
DNA: TGCAGCGCCAGGCCCGGACAGTACTACAATGAGCAGTTCTTC

J: TRBJ2-3
size: -
length: 15
V: TRBV11-2
D: TRBD1
CDR3: CASSLMTGETDTQYF
DNA: TGTGCCAGCAGCTTAATGACAGGGGAGACAGATACGCAGTATTTT

J: TRBJ1-5
size: -
length: 13
V: TRBV6-2/TRBV6-3
D: -
CDR3: CASRERRNQPQHF
DNA: TGTGCCAGCCGGGAAAGGCGCAATCAGCCCCAGCATTTT

J: TRBJ2-2
size: many
length: 15
V: TRBV5-4
D: -
CDR3: CASSSRVGSGGELFF
DNA: TGTGCCAGCAGCTCCCGCGTTGGGTCGGGCGGGGAGCTGTTTTTT

J: TRBJ2-7
size: many
length: 16
V: TRBV20-1
D: TRBD1
CDR3: CSASPGQKARIDEQYF
DNA: TGCAGTGCCAGCCCGGGACAGAAAGCGAGGATTGACGAGCAGTACTTC

J: TRBJ2-5
size: few
length: 15
V: TRBV5-1
D: -
CDR3: CASSGVGGNQETQYF
DNA: TGCGCCAGCAGCGGGGTAGGGGGGAACCAAGAGACCCAGTACTTC

J: TRBJ1-2
size: -
length: 15
V: TRBV7-2
D: -
CDR3: CASSPMVGTHYGYTF
DNA: TGTGCCAGCAGCCCTATGGTGGGCACGCACTATGGCTACACCTTC

J: TRBJ2-5
size: many
length: 12
V: TRBV20-1
D: -
CDR3: CSASDYAETQYF
DNA: TGCAGTGCTTCGGACTATGCAGAGACCCAGTACTTC

J: TRBJ2-1
size: -
length: 15
V: TRBV7-9
D: -
CDR3: CASSPAEGGVSIQFF
DNA: TGTGCCAGCAGCCCCGCCGAGGGGGGCGTTTCCATTCAGTTCTTC

J: TRBJ1-1
size: -
length: 14
V: TRBV6-5
D: TRBD1
CDR3: CASSYSTGNAEAFF
DNA: TGTGCCAGCAGTTACTCGACAGGGAACGCTGAAGCTTTCTTT

J: TRBJ2-7
size: many
length: 13
V: TRBV5-5
D: -
CDR3: CASSFQLAREQYF
DNA: TGTGCCAGCAGCTTCCAACTAGCCCGCGAGCAGTACTTC

J: TRBJ2-5
size: few
length: 13
V: TRBV11-3
D: TRBD1
CDR3: CASSRTGRETQYF
DNA: TGTGCCAGCAGCCGGACAGGGAGAGAGACCCAGTACTTC

J: TRBJ2-1
size: many
length: 11
V: TRBV11-2
D: TRBD2
CDR3: CATRGGFEQFF
DNA: TGTGCCACGCGGGGGGGCTTTGAGCAGTTCTTC

J: TRBJ2-5
size: -
length: 14
V: TRBV4-3
D: -
CDR3: CASSQEGAGGAQYF
DNA: TGCGCCAGCAGCCAAGAAGGAGCAGGGGGGGCCCAGTACTTC

J: TRBJ2-5
size: few
length: 16
V: TRBV4-1
D: -
CDR3: CASSLQNQGGQETQYF
DNA: TGCGCCAGCAGCCTCCAAAACCAGGGGGGACAAGAGACCCAGTACTTC

J: TRBJ1-1
size: -
length: 15
V: TRBV3-1
D: -
CDR3: CASSHLPRSNTEAFF
DNA: TGTGCCAGCAGCCACCTTCCACGGTCGAACACTGAAGCTTTCTTT

J: TRBJ2-1
size: many
length: 12
V: TRBV20-1
D: -
CDR3: CSATDPRNEQFF
DNA: TGCAGTGCTACTGACCCGCGTAATGAGCAGTTCTTC

J: TRBJ1-2
size: -
length: 13
V: TRBV19
D: -
CDR3: CASSISWVVGYTF
DNA: TGTGCCAGTAGTATCTCTTGGGTCGTTGGCTACACCTTC

J: TRBJ2-5
size: few
length: 15
V: TRBV12-3/TRBV12-4
D: TRBD2
CDR3: CASSLAGRGKETQYF
DNA: TGTGCCAGCAGTTTAGCGGGGCGGGGGAAAGAGACCCAGTACTTC

J: TRBJ2-1
size: many
length: 16
V: TRBV4-2
D: TRBD2
CDR3: CASSQRTSGGYGEQFF
DNA: TGTGCCAGCAGCCAACGGACTAGCGGGGGCTACGGGGAGCAGTTCTTC